The sequence of this T cell receptor beta chain was determined in a study of response to subunit inactivated influenza vaccine. The length of the CDR3 is 18 residues. The V gene's germline CDR1 is SQVTM and CDR2 ANQGSEA. Germline trimming cut 0 bases from V and 12 bases from J; bases unmatched to any gene: 20. Each CDR3 protein is one row after TCRdb ran MiXCR on the RT-PCR reads. The table lists hundreds of thousands of distinct CDR3 sequences, 10% to 15% of them singletons. Broader study findings: The authors offered the suggestion that each seasonal influenza vaccination recruits few new T cells.

The table lists this clonotype with a few counts. Its antigen is undetermined. This specimen consisted of non-naive T cells sorted from PBMCs, obtained around 14 days before vaccination. The J gene is TRBJ2-1, the V gene TRBV29-1; 10 nucleotides agree with TRBD1. The receptor was isolated from a man aged 50-60 years who received an inactivated influenza vaccine. Written as DNA, the CDR3 is TGCAGCGTTGAAGATCGGGGAGACAGGGGGCGCCGGGATCTGGTGCAGTTCTTC. It yields the protein CSVEDRGDRGRRDLVQFF.